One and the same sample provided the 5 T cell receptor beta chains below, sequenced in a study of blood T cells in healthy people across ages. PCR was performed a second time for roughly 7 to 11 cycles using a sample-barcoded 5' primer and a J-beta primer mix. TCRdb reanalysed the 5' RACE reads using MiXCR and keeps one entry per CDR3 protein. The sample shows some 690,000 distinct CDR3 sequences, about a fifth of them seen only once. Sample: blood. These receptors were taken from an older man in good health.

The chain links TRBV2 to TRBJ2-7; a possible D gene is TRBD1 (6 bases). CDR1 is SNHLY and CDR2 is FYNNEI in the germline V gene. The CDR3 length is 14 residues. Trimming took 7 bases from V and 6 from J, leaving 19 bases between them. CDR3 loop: CASIPSDRMGEQYV. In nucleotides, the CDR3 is TGTGCCAGCATCCCCTCCGACAGGATGGGCGAGCAGTACGTC.

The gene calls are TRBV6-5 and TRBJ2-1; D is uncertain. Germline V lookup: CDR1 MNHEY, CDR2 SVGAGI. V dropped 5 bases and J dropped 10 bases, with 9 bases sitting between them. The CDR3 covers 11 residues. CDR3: CASSTLKEQFF. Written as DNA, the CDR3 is TGTGCCAGCAGTACCTTGAAAGAGCAGTTCTTC.

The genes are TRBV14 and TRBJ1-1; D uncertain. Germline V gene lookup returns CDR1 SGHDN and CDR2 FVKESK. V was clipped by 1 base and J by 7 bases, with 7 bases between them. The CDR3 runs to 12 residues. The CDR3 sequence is CASSQVGFEAFF. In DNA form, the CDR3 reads TGTGCCAGCAGCCAAGTTGGATTTGAAGCTTTCTTT. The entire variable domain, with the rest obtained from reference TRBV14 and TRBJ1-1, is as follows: EAGVTQFPSHSVIEKGQTVTLRCDPISGHDNLYWYRRVMGKEIKFLLHFVKESKQDESGMPNNRFLAERTGGTYSTLKVQPAELEDSGVYFCASSQVGFEAFFGQGTRLTVV.

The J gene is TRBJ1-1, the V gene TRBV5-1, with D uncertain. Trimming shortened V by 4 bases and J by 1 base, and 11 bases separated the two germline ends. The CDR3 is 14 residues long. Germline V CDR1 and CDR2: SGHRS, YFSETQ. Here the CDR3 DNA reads TGCGCCAGCAGCCAAATCTGGGGGAACACTGAAGCTTTCTTT. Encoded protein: CASSQIWGNTEAFF.

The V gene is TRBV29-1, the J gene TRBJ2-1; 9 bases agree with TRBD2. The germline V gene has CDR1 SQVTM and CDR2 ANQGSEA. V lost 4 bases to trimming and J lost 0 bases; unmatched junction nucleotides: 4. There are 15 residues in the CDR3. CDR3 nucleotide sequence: TGCAGCGTTGTCAGCGGGGGGCTCTCCTACAATGAGCAGTTCTTC. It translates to CSVVSGGLSYNEQFF.